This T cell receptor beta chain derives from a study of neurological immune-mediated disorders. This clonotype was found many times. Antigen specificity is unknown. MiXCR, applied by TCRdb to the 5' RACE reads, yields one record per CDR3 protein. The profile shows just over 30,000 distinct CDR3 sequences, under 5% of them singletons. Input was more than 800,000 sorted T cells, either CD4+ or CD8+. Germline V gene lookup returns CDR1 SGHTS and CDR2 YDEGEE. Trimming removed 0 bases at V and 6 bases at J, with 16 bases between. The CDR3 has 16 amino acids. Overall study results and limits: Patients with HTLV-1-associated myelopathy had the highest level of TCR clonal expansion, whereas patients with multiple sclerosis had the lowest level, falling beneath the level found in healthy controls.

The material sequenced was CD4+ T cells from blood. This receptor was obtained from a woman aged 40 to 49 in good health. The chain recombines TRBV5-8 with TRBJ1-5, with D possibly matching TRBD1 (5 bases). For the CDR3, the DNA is TGTGCCAGCAGCTTGGTGACCCTGGGGCACGGTCAGCCCCAGCATTTT. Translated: CASSLVTLGHGQPQHF.